Following are 27 T cell receptor beta chains from one sample sequenced in a study of blood T cell repertoires in COVID-19. Libraries were prepared by immunoSEQ multiplex PCR; TCRdb keeps only in-frame clonotypes and omits some of them. The sample lists about 110,000 clones, nearly 90% occurring once. Sequencing input: peripheral blood. Every receptor here comes from a human donor in a cohort sampled during active COVID-19.

This rearrangement joins TRBV11-2 to TRBJ1-6; D call uncertain. The V gene's germline CDR1 is SGHAT and CDR2 FQNNGV. There are 15 residues in the CDR3. Trimming shortened V by 3 bases and J by 6 bases, and 12 bases separated the two germline ends. The CDR3 reads CASSLSDGVNSPLHF. CDR3 nucleotides: TGTGCCAGCAGCTTGTCGGACGGGGTTAATTCACCCCTCCACTTT. Drawing the rest from reference TRBV11-2 and TRBJ1-6, the complete variable domain is EAGVAQSPRYKIIEKRQSVAFWCNPISGHATLYWYQQILGQGPKLLIQFQNNGVVDDSQLPKDRFSAERLKGVDSTLKIQPAKLEDSAVYLCASSLSDGVNSPLHFGNGTRLTVT.

The sample holds one count of this clone. The V and J genes are TRBV19 and TRBJ1-2; a possible D gene is TRBD1 (6 bases). The CDR3 consists of 14 residues. Germline CDR1 reads LNHDA; CDR2 reads SQIVND (reference sequence). V shed 5 bases and J shed 3 bases, with 13 bases lying between them. The CDR3, as DNA: TGTGCCAGTAGTCCAGGGGATCCTTACTATGGCTACACCTTC. It encodes CASSPGDPYYGYTF.

The V gene is TRBV5-6, the J gene TRBJ1-5; 8 bases match TRBD1. From germline, CDR1 is SGHDT and CDR2 YYEEEE. V lost 1 base, J lost 5 bases, and 8 bases stayed unmatched. This CDR3 has 16 residues. CDR3 coding DNA: TGTGCCAGCAGCTTGTTTCGACAGGGGTCAGATCAGCCCCAGCATTTT. This gives the protein CASSLFRQGSDQPQHF.

This clone was seen only once. The rearrangement joins TRBV19 to TRBJ2-1, with a weak D call TRBD1 (5 bases). With 8 bases removed from V and 4 bases from J, the gap between germline ends came to 15 bases. Germline lookup yields CDR1 LNHDA and CDR2 SQIVND (reference sequence). This CDR3 comprises 14 residues. The CDR3 DNA reads TGTGCCAGTTCCAGACAGAGAGGATACAATGAGCAGTTCTTC. Its translation is CASSRQRGYNEQFF. Supplemented by reference TRBV19 and TRBJ2-1, the full variable domain reads DGGITQSPKYLFRKEGQNVTLSCEQNLNHDAMYWYRQDPGQGLRLIYYSQIVNDFQKGDIAEGYSVSREKKESFPLTVTSAQKNPTAFYLCASSRQRGYNEQFFGPGTRLTVL.

The genes are TRBV11-1 and TRBJ1-1; D is unresolved. Germline values: CDR1 SGHAT, CDR2 FQDESV (reference sequence). CDR3 length: 13 amino acids. Trimming cost V 5 bases and J 0 bases, with 7 bases left between them. The CDR3 region has the DNA TGTGCCAGCAGCCCAGAAATGAACACTGAAGCTTTCTTT. It specifies CASSPEMNTEAFF.

This chain connects TRBV3-1 (or the pseudogene TRBV3-2) to TRBJ2-1, with 7 bases that match TRBD1. CDR3 length: 15 residues. CDR1 LGHDT and CDR2 YNNKEL come from the germline V gene (reference sequence). The V segment lost 4 bases and the J segment 1 base; nucleotides outside the gene matches: 4. This CDR3 is CASSRTGGSYNEQFF. In DNA form, the CDR3 reads TGTGCCAGCAGCCGGACAGGTGGGTCCTACAATGAGCAGTTCTTC.

The chain couples TRBV28 to TRBJ2-3; possible D gene TRBD2, 6 bases. V shed 7 bases and J shed 2 bases, with 16 bases lying between them. The CDR3 sequence is 15 residues long. CDR1 MDHEN and CDR2 SYDVKM come from the germline V gene. The CDR3 sequence: CASTPLAGYTDTQYF. The CDR3 DNA reads TGTGCCAGCACCCCCCTGGCGGGATACACAGATACGCAGTATTTT.

V usage is TRBV10-2 and J usage is TRBJ2-5; D gene unclear. Germline V gene sequence: CDR1 WSHSY, CDR2 SAAADI. The V gene lost 3 bases and the J gene lost 7 bases, with 12 bases spanning the gap. This CDR3 region has 13 residues. The CDR3: CASSETIPGTQYF. CDR3 in DNA: TGCGCCAGCAGTGAAACAATCCCGGGGACCCAGTACTTC.

This clone was found once. The genes are TRBV5-1 and TRBJ2-7; D gene uncertain. Germline V gives CDR1 SGHRS, CDR2 YFSETQ. Trimming took off 0 bases at V and 5 bases at J, with 9 bases between the two ends. This CDR3 is built from 13 residues. The CDR3 protein is CASSLGPADEQYF. CDR3 DNA: TGCGCCAGCAGCTTGGGCCCTGCAGACGAGCAGTACTTC.

CDR3: CSVVGQGLNYGYTF. In DNA, the CDR3 is TGCAGCGTTGTAGGACAGGGCCTCAACTATGGCTACACCTTC. The chain employs TRBV29-1 and TRBJ1-2; 8 nucleotides line up with TRBD1. The CDR3 extends over 14 amino acids. From germline, CDR1 is SQVTM and CDR2 ANQGSEA. V trimming: 4 bases; J trimming: 2 bases; junction bases outside the gene matches: 6.

The genes are TRBV7-3 and TRBJ1-1; 9 bases are shared with TRBD1. The CDR3 contains 13 residues. The germline V gene encodes CDR1 SGHTA and CDR2 FQGTGA. The V segment lost 6 bases and the J segment 1 base; nucleotides outside the gene matches: 0. The CDR3 here is CASRQGANTEAFF. The CDR3 coding sequence is TGTGCCAGCAGACAGGGGGCGAACACTGAAGCTTTCTTT.

This clone was observed a single time. The chain carries TRBV7-3 and TRBJ2-3; 7 nucleotides agree with TRBD2. The CDR3 totals 19 residues. The V and J ends lost 2 bases and 3 bases, in that order; junction bases with no gene match: 17. The germline gives CDR1 SGHTA, CDR2 FQGTGA. CDR3 protein: CASSLAPNWAGVLTDTQYF. The CDR3 DNA sequence: TGTGCCAGCAGCTTAGCGCCCAACTGGGCGGGAGTTTTAACAGATACGCAGTATTTT.

The rearrangement joins TRBV9 to TRBJ1-6; the match to TRBD1 covers 7 bases. CDR1 is SGDLS and CDR2 is YYNGEE in the germline V gene. V trimming: 0 bases; J trimming: 7 bases; junction bases outside the gene matches: 1. This CDR3 contains 14 residues. Here the CDR3 reads CASSVEGQNSPLHF. CDR3 sequence (DNA): TGTGCCAGCAGCGTAGAGGGACAGAATTCACCCCTCCACTTT.

This clone showed up just once. This rearrangement joins TRBV5-1 to TRBJ2-1, with 10 bases matching TRBD2. This CDR3 contains 16 residues. Per germline, CDR1 SGHRS and CDR2 YFSETQ. Trimming at V came to 0 bases and at J to 7 bases, leaving 7 bases not matched to a gene. CDR3 region: CASSLDLAGVWNEQFF. The CDR3 coding sequence is TGCGCCAGCAGCTTGGACCTAGCGGGAGTATGGAATGAGCAGTTCTTC.

J is TRBJ2-5 and V is TRBV11-2, with D perhaps TRBD2 (5 bases). The CDR3 is 14 amino acids. The V end lost 5 bases, the J end lost 7 bases, and 17 bases lay between the germline ends. Germline lookup yields CDR1 SGHAT and CDR2 FQNNGV. The DNA of the CDR3 is TGTGCCAGCAGCGACTACGGTACCTATGGGACCCAGTACTTC. Its translation: CASSDYGTYGTQYF.

V and J are TRBV4-3 and TRBJ2-3; D might be TRBD1 (6 bases). Germline CDR1 and CDR2: LGHNA and YSLEER. The germline V and J ends were trimmed by 0 bases and 0 bases, with 13 bases remaining between them. CDR3 length equals 17 residues. The CDR3 DNA follows: TGCGCCAGCAGCCAAGATCAGTGGGGGCAGAGCACAGATACGCAGTATTTT. Encoded protein: CASSQDQWGQSTDTQYF.

The J gene is TRBJ2-7, the V gene TRBV13; 10 bases line up with TRBD2. The CDR3 consists of 17 residues. The J segment lost 4 bases and the V segment lost 4 bases, leaving 13 bases of the junction unmatched. Per germline, CDR1 PRHDT and CDR2 FYEKMQ (reference sequence). The DNA for the CDR3 is TGTGCCAGCAGCTCGACTACTAGCGGGATCCTCTCTTACGAGCAGTACTTC. This gives the protein CASSSTTSGILSYEQYF.

This clone was recorded only once. This chain links TRBV5-5 with TRBJ1-2; 9 bases agree with TRBD1. Germline V gene sequence: CDR1 SGHKS, CDR2 YYEKEE (reference sequence). The CDR3 contains 15 residues. Trimming at V came to 5 bases and at J to 4 bases, leaving 9 bases not matched to a gene. CDR3 sequence (DNA): TGTGCCAGCAGGCAGGACAGGGGTCGGGCCTATGGCTACACCTTC. It yields the protein CASRQDRGRAYGYTF.

The V call is TRBV20-1, the J call TRBJ1-5, with D possibly being TRBD1 (5 bases). Trimming removed 3 bases from V and 0 bases from J, with 15 bases in between. Germline V gene data show CDR1 as DFQATT and CDR2 as SNEGSKA (reference sequence). CDR3 size: 16 residues. CDR3 in amino acids: CSASVRASYSNQPQHF. In DNA form, the CDR3 reads TGCAGTGCTAGTGTCAGGGCCAGTTATAGCAATCAGCCCCAGCATTTT.

The rearrangement uses TRBV7-8 and TRBJ2-5; D may be TRBD2 (6 bases). Germline values: CDR1 SGHVS, CDR2 FQNEAQ. The CDR3 consists of 13 residues. The V and J ends lost 9 bases and 2 bases respectively, with 13 bases between them. CDR3 region: CASARDLQETQYF. CDR3 nucleotides: TGTGCCAGTGCGCGGGACTTACAAGAGACCCAGTACTTC.

The chain has TRBV30 and TRBJ1-6, with D perhaps TRBD1 (5 bases). The CDR3 loop spans 14 amino acids. In germline, CDR1 is GTSNPN, CDR2 SVGIG (reference sequence). The V end lost 3 bases, the J end lost 7 bases, and 13 bases lay between the germline ends. CDR3: CAWSNRQRNSPLHF. The CDR3 DNA reads as TGTGCCTGGAGCAATAGACAGAGGAATTCACCCCTCCACTTT.

This clone has only a few counts. The V call is TRBV7-2, the J call TRBJ2-2, with 7 bases lining up with TRBD1. Germline CDR1 reads SGHTA; CDR2 reads FQGNSA. The J segment lost 1 base and the V segment lost 3 bases, leaving 5 bases of the junction unmatched. The CDR3 is 16 amino acids. As DNA, the CDR3 is TGTGCCAGCAGCTTGTTGACAGGGTGGAACACCGGGGAGCTGTTTTTT. Amino acid sequence: CASSLLTGWNTGELFF.

The sample holds many counts of this clone. The same CDR3 arises from other DNA sequences in this sample as well. The V gene is TRBV6-5, the J gene TRBJ2-7; possibly TRBD2 for D (5 bases). The CDR3 contains 14 residues. Trimming took 6 bases from V and 1 from J, leaving 13 bases between them. Germline V CDR1 and CDR2: MNHEY, SVGAGI. As DNA, the CDR3 is TGTGCCAGCAGCAAGGCGAGGGCGTCCTACGAGCAGTACTTC. It codes for CASSKARASYEQYF.

The chain couples TRBV5-8 to TRBJ1-2, with 7 bases aligning to TRBD1. Germline loops: CDR1 SGHTS, CDR2 YDEGEE. The junction had 8 bases not matched to a gene; V was cut back by 2 bases and J by 4 bases. There are 15 residues in the CDR3. The CDR3 region is CASSFLTTGRYGYTF. CDR3 nucleotide sequence: TGTGCCAGCAGCTTTTTAACGACAGGGCGCTATGGCTACACCTTC.

The chain employs TRBV24-1 and TRBJ2-3; D gene unclear. The ends were cut back, 9 bases at V and 3 bases at J, with 12 bases in the middle. Germline CDR1 and CDR2: KGHDR and SFDVKD. This CDR3 spans 13 amino acids. The CDR3 DNA is TGTGCCACCGGGCCTCGTGGAACAGATACGCAGTATTTT. Translating it yields CATGPRGTDTQYF.

The V and J genes are TRBV4-1 and TRBJ2-3, with TRBD1 matching 8 bases. The germline gives CDR1 MGHRA, CDR2 YSYEKL. The CDR3 spans 17 residues. Germline trimming cut 3 bases from V and 2 bases from J; bases unmatched to any gene: 10. The CDR3 loop reads CASSQGAGGTLTDTQYF. CDR3 nucleotide sequence: TGCGCCAGCAGCCAGGGAGCAGGGGGCACTCTCACAGATACGCAGTATTTT.

The chain recombines TRBV6-2 or TRBV6-3 with TRBJ2-1; 11 bases line up with TRBD2. The CDR3 runs to 16 residues. CDR1 and CDR2 from the germline V gene are MNHEY and SVGEGT. The V gene end was trimmed by 6 bases and the J gene end by 1 base; junction bases not matched to a gene: 5. In nucleotides, the CDR3 is TGTGCCAGCAGACCTAGCGGGAGGCTATCCTACAATGAGCAGTTCTTC. Its translation is CASRPSGRLSYNEQFF.